This T cell receptor beta chain was documented in a study of vaccination and CD4 T cells after COVID-19. Sequence data for DNA of cultured CD4+ T cells were generated by the Oncomine TCR Beta short-read assay. Each CDR3 protein gets one entry after TCRdb re-called the PCR reads with MiXCR. The sample shows under 20,000 distinct CDR3 sequences, around 52% of them seen only once. Germline V gene data show CDR1 as MNHNS and CDR2 as SASEGT. Trimming took off 6 bases at V and 7 bases at J, with 19 bases between the two ends. The CDR3 runs to 15 residues. Treatment indicated: roughly 10-day PBMC culture with coronavirus spike peptide pools or control peptides (ViraFEST assay). Concerning this clonotype: The target antigen is unknown.

V is TRBV6-1 and J is TRBJ1-5; no definite D call. The source material was CD4+ T cells from blood, cultured in vitro. This clonotype was sampled from a human donor who had recovered from COVID-19. The CDR3 region is CASSRAFGIVQPQHF. The CDR3 DNA is TGTGCCAGCAGCCGGGCGTTCGGAATCGTACAGCCCCAGCATTTT.